Below, 31 T cell receptor beta chains from the same sample are listed, as sequenced in a study of blood T cell repertoires in COVID-19. Generated by immunoSEQ multiplex PCR, the TCRdb table keeps only in-frame clones and is missing some. This table holds 220,000 or so clones, about 86% found once. The source material was peripheral blood. These receptors were collected from a woman aged 60-75 years with acute or convalescent COVID-19.

This clone was seen just once. The chain is built from TRBV4-1 and TRBJ2-2, with 7 bases matching TRBD1. This CDR3 region has 16 residues. Germline loops: CDR1 MGHRA, CDR2 YSYEKL. V trimming: 4 bases; J trimming: 2 bases; junction bases outside the gene matches: 7. CDR3 region: CASSRGGVTNTGELFF. The CDR3 region has the DNA TGCGCCAGCAGCCGAGGGGGCGTAACAAACACCGGGGAGCTGTTTTTT.

The chain combines TRBV27 with TRBJ1-1, with D perhaps TRBD1 (6 bases). Germline V gene lookup returns CDR1 MNHEY and CDR2 SMNVEV (reference sequence). CDR3 length: 17 amino acids. Trimming took off 2 bases at V and 1 base at J, with 17 bases between the two ends. In DNA form, the CDR3 reads TGTGCCAGCAGTTTAGAGGTCCCCGACAGGTGGAACACTGAAGCTTTCTTT. Translation gives CASSLEVPDRWNTEAFF.

J is TRBJ1-1 and V is TRBV5-5; 7 bases fit TRBD1. CDR3 length: 14 amino acids. Looked up from germline, CDR1 is SGHKS and CDR2 is YYEKEE (reference sequence). V shed 3 bases and J 4 bases; nucleotides not matched to a gene: 6. In nucleotides, the CDR3 is TGTGCCAGCAGCTCCATTCACAGGGGCACTGAAGCTTTCTTT. Translation gives CASSSIHRGTEAFF. The full variable domain, in which reference TRBV5-5 and TRBJ1-1 provide the parts outside the CDR3, is DAGVTQSPTHLIKTRGQQVTLRCSPISGHKSVSWYQQVLGQGPQFIFQYYEKEERGRGNFPDRFSARQFPNYSSELNVNALLLGDSALYLCASSSIHRGTEAFFGQGTRLTVV.

J is TRBJ1-2 and V is TRBV7-2, with 7 bases identical to TRBD1. The CDR3 spans 14 residues. With V trimmed by 3 bases and J by 7 bases, 8 bases remained unmatched. Germline loops: CDR1 SGHTA, CDR2 FQGNSA. The DNA for the CDR3 is TGTGCCAGCAGCTTGGACAGGACTCTGGGTGGCTACACCTTC. Translating it yields CASSLDRTLGGYTF.

In DNA form, the CDR3 reads TGTGCCAGCACCGTCGCAGGGCCGAACACTGAAGCTTTCTTT. Translating gives CASTVAGPNTEAFF. The chain uses TRBV6-6 and TRBJ1-1; D may be TRBD1 (5 bases). Germline V CDR1 and CDR2: MNHNY, SVGAGI (reference sequence). The CDR3 runs to 14 residues. Trimming stripped 7 bases from V and 1 base from J, with 13 bases between.

This chain joins TRBV5-1 and TRBJ2-2, with D unclear. Per the germline V gene, CDR1 is SGHRS and CDR2 is YFSETQ. The CDR3 extends over 14 amino acids. V was trimmed by 2 bases and J by 4 bases, leaving 9 bases between them. CDR3 sequence (DNA): TGCGCCAGCAGCTTATCAAGCGTCACCGGGGAGCTGTTTTTT. Its translation is CASSLSSVTGELFF.

This clone turned up a few times. This chain joins TRBV6-1 and TRBJ1-4; the D gene is possibly TRBD1 (6 bases). Between the trimmed V and J ends, which lost 2 bases and 12 bases, there was a span of 13 bases. The CDR3 extends over 13 amino acids. From germline, CDR1 is MNHNS and CDR2 SASEGT. The CDR3 DNA reads as TGTGCCAGCAGTGAAAATTTAGGGGGAGAACTGTTTTTT. Residues: CASSENLGGELFF.

V is TRBV12-5 and J is TRBJ2-5; a weak D match, TRBD2 (5 bases). V lost 6 bases and J 1 base, leaving 9 bases between the germline ends. The CDR3 runs to 13 residues. Looked up from germline, CDR1 is LGHNT and CDR2 is FRNRAP. The CDR3 nucleotides are TGTGCTAGTGGACAACGGGGCCAAGAGACCCAGTACTTC. This encodes CASGQRGQETQYF.

V usage is TRBV7-2 and J usage is TRBJ2-7; 7 positions match TRBD2. The CDR3 length is 17 residues. Germline V gene lookup returns CDR1 SGHTA and CDR2 FQGNSA. V shed 4 bases and J 0 bases; nucleotides not matched to a gene: 12. The CDR3 sequence: CASSSPSGVPNSYEQYF. The CDR3 bases are TGTGCCAGCAGCTCACCCAGCGGGGTACCGAACTCCTACGAGCAGTACTTC.

The gene calls are TRBV3-1 (or the pseudogene TRBV3-2) and TRBJ1-1; no definite D call. The V gene's germline CDR1 is LGHDT and CDR2 YNNKEL (reference sequence). There are 13 residues in the CDR3. The V end lost 2 bases, the J end lost 11 bases, and 15 bases lay between the germline ends. CDR3 coding DNA: TGTGCCAGCAGCCAAAGATTAAGTGTGGAGGCTTTCTTT. Amino acids: CASSQRLSVEAFF.

The chain couples TRBV5-1 to TRBJ2-3, with 9 bases that match TRBD1. Unmatched junction bases numbered 6, after V lost 4 bases and J lost 3 bases. Germline lookup yields CDR1 SGHRS and CDR2 YFSETQ. This CDR3 is 15 amino acids long. CDR3: CASSPTGGVTDTQYF. The CDR3 coding sequence is TGCGCCAGCAGCCCAACAGGGGGCGTTACAGATACGCAGTATTTT.

The CDR3 protein is CSVASPRTGAEAFF. The CDR3 nucleotides read TGCAGCGTGGCAAGCCCTAGGACAGGGGCTGAAGCTTTCTTT. This rearrangement joins TRBV29-1 to TRBJ1-1; TRBD1 matches 9 bases. Germline CDR1 and CDR2: SQVTM and ANQGSEA. V was clipped by 6 bases and J by 6 bases; unmatched bases: 11. This CDR3 contains 14 residues.

V gene TRBV4-1 combines with J gene TRBJ2-2; the match to TRBD1 covers 10 bases. The CDR3 is made up of 15 amino acids. Germline CDR1 reads MGHRA; CDR2 reads YSYEKL. J was trimmed by 4 bases and V by 6 bases; bases with no gene match: 5. The CDR3 nucleotides are TGCGCCAGCAGGTTCGGACAGGGGGGCACCGGGGAGCTGTTTTTT. This codes for CASRFGQGGTGELFF.

J is TRBJ1-2 and V is TRBV30; the match to TRBD1 covers 9 bases. The CDR3 spans 14 residues. V lost 2 bases and J lost 3; bases outside the gene matches: 4. Germline CDR1 GTSNPN, CDR2 SVGIG (reference sequence). CDR3 protein: CAWSRGQGYYGYTF. The CDR3 DNA is TGTGCCTGGAGTCGGGGACAGGGATACTATGGCTACACCTTC.

The CDR3 here is CASSSIVNQGLAYSTDTQYF. As DNA, the CDR3 is TGTGCCAGCAGTTCAATCGTTAATCAGGGACTAGCTTATAGCACAGATACGCAGTATTTT. The chain joins TRBV27 to TRBJ2-3; TRBD2 matches at 9 bases. This CDR3 region has 20 residues. V shed 4 bases, J shed 0 bases, and the junction held 17 bases outside the gene matches. Germline V gene sequence: CDR1 MNHEY, CDR2 SMNVEV (reference sequence).

V is TRBV7-3 and J is TRBJ2-2; D uncertain. The CDR3 contains 12 residues. Trimming shortened V by 4 bases and J by 3 bases, and 3 bases separated the two germline ends. In germline, CDR1 is SGHTA, CDR2 FQGTGA. The CDR3 nucleotides read TGTGCCAGCAGCTCCTACACCGGGGAGCTGTTTTTT. Translating it yields CASSSYTGELFF.

The J gene is TRBJ1-2, the V gene TRBV28, with TRBD1 matching 9 bases. The junction had 6 bases not matched to a gene; V was cut back by 5 bases and J by 2 bases. The germline gives CDR1 MDHEN, CDR2 SYDVKM. This CDR3 comprises 15 residues. This CDR3 is CASSETGTGNYGYTF. The CDR3 DNA sequence: TGTGCCAGCAGTGAAACCGGGACAGGGAACTATGGCTACACCTTC.

The V gene is TRBV5-1, the J gene TRBJ2-3; D possibly corresponds to TRBD2 (6 bases). V was clipped by 0 bases and J by 5 bases, with 16 bases between them. Per the germline V gene, CDR1 is SGHRS and CDR2 is YFSETQ. This CDR3 has 16 residues. This CDR3 reads CASSLAVMTGRDTQYF. In nucleotides, the CDR3 is TGCGCCAGCAGCTTGGCCGTGATGACCGGGAGAGATACGCAGTATTTT.

The chain joins TRBV19 to TRBJ1-4; TRBD1 matches at 7 bases. The germline gives CDR1 LNHDA, CDR2 SQIVND (reference sequence). The CDR3 spans 15 residues. The junction had 9 bases not matched to a gene; V was cut back by 3 bases and J by 8 bases. This CDR3 reads CASSILKGAGEKLFF. CDR3 DNA sequence: TGTGCCAGTAGTATTTTGAAGGGGGCTGGGGAAAAACTGTTTTTT.

V is TRBV19 and J is TRBJ1-5, with 9 positions matching TRBD1. Trimming at V came to 10 bases and at J to 0 bases, leaving 7 bases not matched to a gene. Germline-derived CDR1 and CDR2 are LNHDA and SQIVND (reference sequence). The CDR3 extends over 15 amino acids. This CDR3 is CATGQGRYSNQPQHF. Written as DNA, the CDR3 is TGTGCCACAGGACAGGGGCGTTATAGCAATCAGCCCCAGCATTTT.

CDR3 region: CASSLRVSSELFF. DNA for the CDR3: TGTGCCAGCAGTTTACGCGTCTCGTCCGAACTGTTTTTT. This sequence joins TRBV12-3 or TRBV12-4 and TRBJ1-4; D unresolved. CDR3 length equals 13 residues. The V gene lost 2 bases and the J gene lost 12 bases, with 13 bases spanning the gap.

The rearrangement joins TRBV29-1 to TRBJ1-2, with 7 nucleotides matching TRBD1. Germline values: CDR1 SQVTM, CDR2 ANQGSEA. This CDR3 region has 14 residues. J was trimmed by 0 bases and V by 6 bases; bases with no gene match: 7. The CDR3 here is CSVGGTASNYGYTF. CDR3 coding DNA: TGCAGCGTCGGCGGGACAGCTTCTAACTATGGCTACACCTTC.

This chain connects TRBV14 to TRBJ2-2; 8 nucleotides agree with TRBD1. Germline V lookup: CDR1 SGHDN, CDR2 FVKESK. The CDR3 sequence is 17 residues long. V dropped 5 bases and J dropped 4; count of bases not matched to a gene: 12. The CDR3 is CASSTQDRGRGTGELFF. The CDR3 region has the DNA TGTGCCAGCAGCACCCAAGACAGGGGCCGGGGCACCGGGGAGCTGTTTTTT.

This clone is a singleton in its sample. This chain connects TRBV5-1 to TRBJ2-5, with 10 bases matching TRBD1. The ends lost 4 bases at V and 3 bases at J; junction bases unmatched: 3. This CDR3 has 14 residues. CDR1 and CDR2 from the germline V gene are SGHRS and YFSETQ. CDR3 DNA: TGCGCCAGCAGCATCGGGACAGGGGAAGAGACCCAGTACTTC. It is translated as CASSIGTGEETQYF.

V is TRBV28 and J is TRBJ2-1; 8 bases are a match to TRBD1. Germline values: CDR1 MDHEN, CDR2 SYDVKM. This CDR3 comprises 16 residues. Germline trimming cut 2 bases from V and 8 bases from J; bases unmatched to any gene: 11. The CDR3 protein is CASSLTGTGSIYEQFF. In nucleotides, the CDR3 is TGTGCCAGCAGTTTAACCGGGACAGGCTCGATTTATGAGCAGTTCTTC.

This clone has only a few counts. The rearrangement joins TRBV30 to TRBJ2-7; the D is unclear. The CDR3 has 12 amino acids. V was trimmed by 1 base and J by 8 bases, leaving 12 bases between them. Per germline, CDR1 GTSNPN and CDR2 SVGIG (reference sequence). The CDR3 here is CAWSGSATQQYF. The DNA for the CDR3 is TGTGCCTGGAGTGGAAGCGCGACCCAGCAGTACTTC.

The J gene is TRBJ2-2, the V gene TRBV30; 14 nucleotides align to TRBD2. Germline assignment: CDR1 GTSNPN and CDR2 SVGIG (reference sequence). The CDR3 is made up of 17 amino acids. J lost 0 bases, V lost 7 bases, and 7 bases had no gene match. For the CDR3, the DNA is TGTGCCTACAAAAAGGGACTAGCGGGGGCGAACACCGGGGAGCTGTTTTTT. It specifies CAYKKGLAGANTGELFF. The full variable domain, its missing parts supplied by reference TRBV30 and TRBJ2-2, is SQTIHQWPATLVQPVGSPLSLECTVEGTSNPNLYWYRQAAGRGLQLLFYSVGIGQISSEVPQNLSASRPQDRQFILSSKKLLLSDSGFYLCAYKKGLAGANTGELFFGEGSRLTVL.

The chain recombines TRBV12-3 or TRBV12-4 with TRBJ1-1, with D perhaps matching TRBD1 (6 bases). V was clipped by 6 bases and J by 1 base, with 6 bases between them. CDR3 length: 12 amino acids. The CDR3 protein is CASRTGNTEAFF. CDR3 bases: TGTGCCAGCAGGACAGGGAACACTGAAGCTTTCTTT.

Here the CDR3 reads CASSLTGGGNQPQHF. The CDR3 bases are TGTGCCAGCAGCTTAACAGGGGGAGGGAATCAGCCCCAGCATTTT. The rearrangement uses TRBV7-2 and TRBJ1-5, with 8 bases lining up with TRBD1. CDR3 length: 15 amino acids. In germline, CDR1 is SGHTA, CDR2 FQGNSA. Trimming at V came to 2 bases and at J to 4 bases, leaving 4 bases not matched to a gene.

The V call is TRBV4-2, the J call TRBJ2-5; 11 bases align to TRBD2. Germline lookup yields CDR1 LGHNA and CDR2 YNFKEQ. V dropped 1 base and J dropped 4; count of bases not matched to a gene: 5. The CDR3 is 16 amino acids. The CDR3 is CASSQGPSGGPETQYF. The CDR3 DNA reads TGTGCCAGCAGCCAAGGGCCTAGCGGGGGGCCAGAGACCCAGTACTTC.

The chain uses TRBV19 and TRBJ2-3; 10 bases fit TRBD1. Germline CDR1 reads LNHDA; CDR2 reads SQIVND (reference sequence). V was pared by 5 bases and J by 2 bases, with 7 bases of the junction left unmatched. The CDR3 is 16 amino acids. CDR3 sequence (DNA): TGTGCCAGTAGTCCCCAAGACAGGGGGCCCACAGATACGCAGTATTTT. This translates into CASSPQDRGPTDTQYF.